This T cell receptor beta chain was sequenced for a study of relationships among human T cell subsets (dated by TCRdb to the early 2010s). With respect to the entire study: The study sequenced eight distinct T cell populations from blood: pan T, CD8 cytotoxic, regulatory, Th1, Th2, naive plus transitional, activated and memory cells. Overall results and qualifications from the work: Substantial sharing of CDR3s among Th1, Th2 and regulatory T cells was interpreted as suggestive of stochastic cell fate choices. While more than 55% of CD8+ cytotoxic sequences came from clones with more than 100 reads, the regulatory and Th2 subsets had few clones of that kind. Across the seven subsets, no statistically significant differences turned up in V, D and J usage, CDR3 length, or N-nucleotide additions. The bead-based sorting was unable to rule out the presence of a CD4+CD8+ double-positive population.

The germline V gene (reference sequence) supplies CDR1 DFQATT and CDR2 SNEGSKA. The CDR3 covers 13 residues, taking in both the cysteine and the phenylalanine. Here the CDR3 DNA is all that survives: 39 bases in frame from base 1. The junction shows trimming of 2 bases on V and 3 bases on J, and the gene matches do not reach 4 bases of it. The method was multiplex PCR. The data were produced on a 454 GS FLX. TCR alpha and beta CDR3 regions were amplified from mRNA by semiquantitative ARM-PCR. In ARM-PCR, tagged nested gene-specific primers were applied first, and communal superprimers then carried out the exponential amplification. Exonuclease was used to remove the nested primers before the first-round PCR products went through the second amplification round. Amplicons were sequenced on the 454 platform, which allows rapid sequencing of millions of DNA fragments without cloning bias. A read mappable to both V and J germline segments was defined as an effective read. The original pipeline was this. IRmap was used to assign reads to germline V, D and J segments, relying on pyromap, a Smith-Waterman modification adapted to 454 sequencing errors. D-beta assignments were filtered with cutoffs set at the 99th percentile of alignment scores obtained from simulated random sequences. The CDR3 was taken to be the amino acids lying between the conserved V-segment Y[YFLI]C motif and the J-segment [FW]GXGT motif. A compound Poisson process model, previously applied to large-scale EST data, was used to estimate repertoire diversity. A procedure for detecting cross-contamination was applied so that sample contamination could be argued against as the origin of shared CDR3s. TCRdb applied fastp at Q25 and MiXCR to the public reads, then kept only in-frame beta chains. Rows merge per CDR3 protein into single entries with the most common DNA and genes. The V and J calls reflect TCRdb's pipeline rather than the authors' work. The sample table records about 7,300 distinct CDR3 sequences; just under 70% of these occur just once. The top ten constitute 40% to 60% of the sample.

On this clonotype itself: This clone's antigen is unknown. Nothing much larger sits one base from this clone, and base qualities are not available.

Naive plus transitional T cells were isolated with anti-CD45RA microbeads from pooled isolated CD4+ and CD8+ T cells. Miltenyi superparamagnetic beads coated with subset-specific monoclonal antibodies were used for isolation of the T cell subsets. All T cell populations were isolated from peripheral blood. Ficoll separation of whole blood yielded mononuclear cells, and anti-CD14 microbeads were then used to deplete the monocytes. Right after isolation, the cell populations were resuspended in RNAprotect reagent. This receptor was obtained from a man aged 40-55 years in good health. Sequenced input: naive and transitional (CD45RA+) T cells sorted from blood. In light of the paper, this sample's cell subset or site label describes: CD45RA+ naive plus transitional T cells (Tn+t). The rearrangement joined TRBV20-1 to TRBJ2-7, and TRBD2 aligns with 7 junction nucleotides. CDR3 loop: CSARRLADYEQYF. The DNA sequence is as follows: TGCAGTGCTAGACGACTAGCTGACTACGAGCAGTACTTC.